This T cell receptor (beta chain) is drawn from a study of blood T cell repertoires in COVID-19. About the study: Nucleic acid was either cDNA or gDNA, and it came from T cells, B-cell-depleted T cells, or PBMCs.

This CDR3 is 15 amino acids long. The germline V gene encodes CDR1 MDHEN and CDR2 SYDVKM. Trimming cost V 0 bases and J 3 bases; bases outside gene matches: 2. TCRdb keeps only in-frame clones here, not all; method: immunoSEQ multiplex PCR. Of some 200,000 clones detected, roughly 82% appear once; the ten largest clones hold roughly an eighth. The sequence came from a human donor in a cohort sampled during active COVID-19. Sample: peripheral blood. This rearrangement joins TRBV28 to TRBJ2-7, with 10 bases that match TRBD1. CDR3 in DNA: TGTGCCAGCAGTTTATGGACAGGGGGCCACTACGAGCAGTACTTC. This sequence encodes CASSLWTGGHYEQYF.